The present TCR beta chain was sequenced within a study of shared clonotypes between healthy human individuals. The CDR3 is 16 amino acids. Germline CDR1 SEHNR, CDR2 FQNEAQ (reference sequence). V trimming: 4 bases; J trimming: 5 bases; junction bases outside the gene matches: 8. Naive CD8 cells lacked CD45RO and underwent positive selection for CCR7, leaving out terminally differentiated effector memory CD45RA+ cells. The protocol was immunoSEQ multiplex PCR, while the TCRdb copy is restricted to in-frame clones and leaves out a portion. This table holds over 2,000,000 clones, just under 95% found once.

What was sequenced was naive CD8+ T cells from PBMCs. V usage is TRBV7-9 and J usage is TRBJ2-5; 12 bases map to TRBD2. This sequence was found in a man between 18 and 29 years old in good health. Some clones in this sample may be carry-over from other donors' samples. The CDR3 DNA follows: TGTGCCAGCAGCTCCTCTAGCGGGAGGGCCCAGGAGACCCAGTACTTC. Translation gives CASSSSSGRAQETQYF.